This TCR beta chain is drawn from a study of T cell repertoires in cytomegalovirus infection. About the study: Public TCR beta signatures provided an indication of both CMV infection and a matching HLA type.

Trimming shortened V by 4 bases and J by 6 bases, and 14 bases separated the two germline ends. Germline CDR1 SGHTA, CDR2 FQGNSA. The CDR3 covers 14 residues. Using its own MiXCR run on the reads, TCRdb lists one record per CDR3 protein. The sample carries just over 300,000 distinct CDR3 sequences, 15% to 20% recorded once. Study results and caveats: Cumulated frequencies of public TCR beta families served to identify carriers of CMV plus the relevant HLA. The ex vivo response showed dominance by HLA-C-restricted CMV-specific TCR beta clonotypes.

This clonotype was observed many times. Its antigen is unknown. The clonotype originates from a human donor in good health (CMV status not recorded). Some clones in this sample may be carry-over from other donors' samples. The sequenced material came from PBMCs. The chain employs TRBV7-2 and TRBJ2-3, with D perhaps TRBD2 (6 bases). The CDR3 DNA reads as TGTGCCAGCAGCTACCGGGGACTGGCTGATACGCAGTATTTT. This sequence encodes CASSYRGLADTQYF.